This TCR beta chain was obtained from a study of blood T cell repertoires in COVID-19 (dated by TCRdb to about 2020). Background on the whole study: The collaborator samples originated in the United States, Italy and Spain and spanned the acute and convalescent phases of COVID-19. Subjects who had been exposed to COVID-19, were actively infected with it, or had recovered from it provided the deeply sampled blood TCRbeta repertoires that made up the dataset. Samples came from the ongoing ImmuneRACE study (first 160 participants) plus 1,254 subjects from 6 global collaborators. Where HLA class I and class II types were available, the types were taken from metadata supplied by the sample provider, not from assay-based typing. A de-identified subject ID, COVID-19 status, age in years and sex were almost always included in the sample metadata. The repertoires were released in a freely available public database meant as a resource for research on the immune response to SARS-CoV-2. The prospective study material was composed of cDNA or gDNA derived from T cells, B-cell-depleted T cells, or PBMCs. What the research found in general, with its limitations: How much clinical and demographic metadata was included differed by source and by participant, and the metadata was provided uncurated.

V lost 4 bases and J lost 5 bases, and the count of bases not matched to a germline gene is 8. The germline V gene specifies MDHEN as CDR1 and SYDVKM as CDR2. The CDR3 contains 15 residues, cysteine and phenylalanine counted. Kept here is only the CDR3 DNA, which spans 45 bases and is read in frame from base 1. TCRbeta CDR3 regions were amplified from genomic DNA using the immunoSEQ Assay, a bias-controlled multiplex PCR. Processing in the source paper ran as follows. Nucleated cell counts per sample were estimated from amplification of reference gene primers within the assay. To quantify the absolute abundance of each unique TCRbeta CDR3 rearrangement, sequence reads were collapsed and filtered. For each sample, productive Simpson clonality was calculated as the square root of Simpson's diversity index over productive rearrangements. Here the immuneACCESS table is served through TCRdb, limited to in-frame sequences with V and J called. Missing clones are a known gap in these copies; in checked studies unresolved V genes cover under half, and the rest lacks a known reason. V and J calls and clone size are those listed in that table; D and trimming were worked out from the DNA. For this sample the table gives 150,000 to 200,000 clones, of which roughly four fifths were detected only once. Approximately 10% of the sample rests with the top ten.

Participants in the prospective study were enrolled through a virtual design, were aged roughly 18 to 90 years, and lived in 24 United States geographic areas. To assign participants to cohorts, the prospective study relied on clinical history that participants themselves reported in a screening survey and a study questionnaire. Recovered participants in ImmuneRACE Cohort 3 were defined as having two consecutive negative NP/OP PCR tests, clearance from a healthcare professional, or resolution of symptoms. Each participant in the prospective study had whole blood, serum and a nasopharyngeal or oropharyngeal swab collected by mobile phlebotomists. Participants in the prospective study had the option to provide additional blood draws and questionnaires over an approximately 2-month period. Before DNA extraction, prospective study blood samples were shipped either frozen or at room temperature. With respect to this clone: Its antigen has not been determined. No quality values exist for individual bases; no much larger clone is one base distant.

The chain is assembled from TRBV28 and TRBJ2-5; TRBD1 fits 9 bases in the junction. The specimen was PBMCs or T cells enriched from blood (not recorded which). This clonotype originated in a man aged 45-60 years who had recovered from COVID-19. The DNA sequence reads TGTGCCAGCAGTTCCCTACAGGGGGCGTGGGAGACCCAGTACTTC. Translated, this gives CASSSLQGAWETQYF.